This T cell receptor beta chain was sequenced during a study of Ad26.COV2.S vaccination and SARS-CoV-2 variants. Sequencing used immunoSEQ multiplex PCR; TCRdb keeps in-frame clones, though not all of them. The sample contains roughly 700,000 clones, approximately 88% of which appear only once. Treatment: over 15 received Ad26.COV2.S at low or high dose, single or two shots; about 5 received placebo; per-sample allocation not given. Collection of the samples took place on day 63 after the first injection of vaccine or placebo. Germline V gene sequence: CDR1 LNHNV, CDR2 YYDKDF (reference sequence). The CDR3 runs to 20 residues. V trimming: 1 base; J trimming: 0 bases; junction bases outside the gene matches: 10.

The sample here was peripheral blood, taken in a trial of Ad26.COV2.S vaccine versus placebo. The receptor comes from a person aged 18-60 years who received the Ad26.COV2.S COVID-19 vaccine or a placebo. The chain links TRBV15 to TRBJ2-1; TRBD2 matches 12 bases. This CDR3 is CATSRGPGLAGPTSYNEQFF. CDR3 nucleotides: TGTGCCACCAGCAGAGGCCCCGGACTAGCGGGGCCAACCTCCTACAATGAGCAGTTCTTC. Complete variable domain (other parts from reference TRBV15 and TRBJ2-1): DAMVIQNPRYQVTQFGKPVTLSCSQTLNHNVMYWYQQKSSQAPKLLFHYYDKDFNNEADTPDNFQSRRPNTSFCFLDIRSPGLGDTAMYLCATSRGPGLAGPTSYNEQFFGPGTRLTVL.